This T cell receptor (beta chain) was sequenced in a study of cytomegalovirus exposure and HLA in healthy donors. The CDR3 consists of 16 residues. With 0 bases clipped from V and 5 bases from J, the junction kept 6 bases outside the gene matches. CDR1 and CDR2 (germline): SGHAT, FQNNGV. 13 Jbeta primers and 60 Vbeta primers were used for the PCR. Here immunoSEQ multiplex PCR was the method, and the copy in TCRdb shows in-frame clones only, minus some. The profile shows 35,000 to 50,000 clones, roughly 60% of them singletons. Study-wide points: It was 160 or so TCR beta chains that were listed as cytomegalovirus-associated.

Comments on this clone: The antigen remains undetermined.

This TCR was sampled from a human donor in good health. The sample comprised PBMCs. This chain uses TRBV11-2 with TRBJ2-5, with 10 bases lining up with TRBD2. The CDR3 sequence: CASSLDRASGGETQYF. The CDR3 DNA reads as TGTGCCAGCAGCTTAGATAGGGCTAGCGGGGGTGAGACCCAGTACTTC.